This TCR beta chain is drawn from a study of OX40 agonist ivuxolimab in advanced cancers. Overall study findings and caveats: Partial responders treated at 0.1-3.0 mg/kg exhibited clonal expansion among the lowest measured.

With respect to this clone: Its matching antigen is unknown.

The method was immunoSEQ multiplex PCR; TCRdb's version includes in-frame clones alone and lacks a portion of them. The data hold about 67,000 clones, with roughly 82% observed a single time. The sequence came from an adult with an advanced solid tumor such as melanoma, head and neck, liver or kidney cancer. Sample: CD4+ or CD8+ T cells sorted from blood, taken in a trial of the OX40 agonist ivuxolimab.

The CDR3, as DNA: TGTGCCAGCAGCTTAGCGTGGGGGGGCCACCAAGAGACCCAGTACTTC. Residues: CASSLAWGGHQETQYF. This chain connects TRBV7-8 to TRBJ2-5; D might be TRBD2 (7 bases). The CDR3 is 16 residues long. The V end was cut by 0 bases, the J end by 0 bases, with 11 bases between. CDR1 SGHVS and CDR2 FQNEAQ come from the germline V gene.